What follows is one T cell receptor (beta chain) and its context. The target antigen is unknown. Diagnoses used clinical symptoms, serum thyroxine and TRAb, thyroid ultrasound and orbital computed tomography. PBMCs were collected from a roughly 10 ml volume of fresh peripheral blood. The data belong to a study of T cells in Graves' hyperthyroidism and ophthalmopathy. Findings and caveats of the study: Blood also held most thyroid clonotypes expanded beyond 0.001. Stable hyperthyroidism was told apart from ophthalmopathy by a model built on 13 V-J features.

The CDR3 consists of 14 residues. The V and J ends lost 2 bases and 4 bases respectively, with 11 bases between them. Germline-derived CDR1 and CDR2 are MNHNS and SASEGT. Amplified TCR beta CDR3 regions derived from RNA transcripts. HTBI primers were the set used in a first-round RT-PCR of the TCR CDR3. A single record per CDR3 protein comes from TCRdb applying MiXCR to the multiplex PCR reads. This table holds hundreds of thousands of distinct CDR3 sequences, about a sixth found once. This receptor was taken from a woman between 25 and 40 years old with Graves' hyperthyroidism. The sequenced sample consisted of blood. This sequence joins TRBV6-1 and TRBJ1-1; D is unresolved. The CDR3 region has the DNA TGTGCCAGCAGTGAAAACGCCTGGATCACTGAAGCTTTCTTT. Its protein is CASSENAWITEAFF.